Listed below are T cell receptor beta chains from one sample, sequenced in a study of PD-L1 blockade in urothelial cancer. Profiling relied on immunoSEQ multiplex PCR, and the TCRdb table lists in-frame clones only, not all of them. The data show 30,000 to 40,000 clones, roughly four fifths seen once. This specimen was PBMCs, taken around atezolizumab (anti-PD-L1) treatment. The receptor set was obtained from a man in his 70s with urothelial cancer. Each CDR3 is given with its conserved first and last residue. A D gene is named only where the DNA matches it firmly. Where a row states a size, it is once, few, many or the class of an expanded clone; other rows omit it.

>TRBJ2-3|.|.|TRBV7-9
TGTGCCAGCAGCTTATCTGACTACTCGGCAGATACGCAGTATTTT
CASSLSDYSADTQYF
>TRBJ2-3|.|.|TRBV18
TGTGCCAGCTCCCCGCGCCGGTCAGATACGCAGTATTTT
CASSPRRSDTQYF
>TRBJ2-2|.|few|TRBV9
TGTGCCAGCAGCGTAGTGCAGGGGGGGGAGCTGTTTTTT
CASSVVQGGELFF
>TRBJ2-3|.|.|TRBV18
TGTGCCAGCTCACCCGAGCTTGGTACGCAGTATTTT
CASSPELGTQYF
>TRBJ1-2|.|.|TRBV19
TGTGCCAGTAGTCCGGCAGGGTTAGGATCCAACTATGGCTACACCTTC
CASSPAGLGSNYGYTF
>TRBJ1-5|TRBD1|.|TRBV2
TGTGCCAGCAGTTCGGACAGGAATCAGCCCCAGCATTTT
CASSSDRNQPQHF
>TRBJ2-5|.|.|TRBV19
TGTGCCAGTAGTGGAAGATCAGGGAATCAAGAGACCCAGTACTTC
CASSGRSGNQETQYF
>TRBJ1-1|TRBD1|once|TRBV5-4
TGTGCCAGCAGCATACAGGGGCAGAACACTGAAGCTTTCTTT
CASSIQGQNTEAFF
>TRBJ2-7|.|few|TRBV6-5
TGTGCCAGCCGCCAGGGGGGCGAGCAGTACTTC
CASRQGGEQYF
>TRBJ2-1|.|.|TRBV19
TGTGCCAGTAGTCCGCTAGCTCGAGCCTACAATGAGCAGTTCTTC
CASSPLARAYNEQFF
>TRBJ2-1|.|.|TRBV10-3
TGTGCCATCAGGGAAGACAGGTACAATGAGCAGTTCTTC
CAIREDRYNEQFF
>TRBJ1-6|TRBD1|once|TRBV10-3
TGTGCCATCAGTGGGGACAGTAATAATTCACCCCTCCACTTT
CAISGDSNNSPLHF
>TRBJ2-1|TRBD1|.|TRBV5-5
TGTGCCAGCAGCGTCGACAGGGGGAGCTCCTACAATGAGCAGTTCTTC
CASSVDRGSSYNEQFF
>TRBJ2-1|.|.|TRBV29-1
TGCAGCGTTGTTGGACAGAGCTCCTACAATGAGCAGTTCTTC
CSVVGQSSYNEQFF
>TRBJ2-7|TRBD1|few|TRBV6-5
TGTGCCAGCAGTTACTCACAGGGGGCGCAAACCGAGCAGTACTTC
CASSYSQGAQTEQYF
>TRBJ2-3|.|.|TRBV12-5
TGTGCTAGTGGTTTGTTTTCGACAGGTACGCAGTATTTT
CASGLFSTGTQYF
>TRBJ2-1|.|.|TRBV21-1
TGTGCCAGCAGGAAGCCGACTAGGATCGGTAATGAGCAGTTCTTC
CASRKPTRIGNEQFF
>TRBJ2-1|.|once|TRBV5-1
TGCGCCAGCAGCCCCTTACAGGGTAACGGGAATGAGCAGTTCTTC
CASSPLQGNGNEQFF
>TRBJ2-1|TRBD1|.|TRBV11-3
TGTGCCAGCAGCTTAACCCGACAGGGGGGGGAGTTCTTC
CASSLTRQGGEFF